One sample yielded the 18 T cell receptor beta chains listed below, sequenced in a study of post-analysis software for immune sequencing data (dated by TCRdb to the mid-2010s). The paper's findings and limits, for the study overall: Significantly higher frequencies in patients than in controls were found for roughly five TRBV segments, including TRBV5-6, TRBV5-1 and TRBV20-1.

No antigens are known for them. Libraries were constructed by PCR. TCRdb shows the sequencer as Illumina HiSeq 2500. To reduce PCR and sequencing biases, unique molecular identifiers were built into the TCR beta cDNA libraries. TCRdb handled the public reads itself, with Q25 trimming in fastp and clone calling in MiXCR, and kept productive beta chains. Each CDR3 protein appears once, grouped with its most common genes and DNA. Within this sample are some 370,000 distinct CDR3 sequences, with less than 40% of them counted one time only. The ten largest account for over 10% of the sample. The material sequenced was blood. All receptors come from a girl between 10 and 17 years old with multiple sclerosis.

J is TRBJ1-2 and V is TRBV20-1; 8 bases map to TRBD1. V trimming: 2 bases; J trimming: 8 bases; junction bases outside the gene matches: 10. This CDR3 contains 14 residues. The germline CDR1 and CDR2 sequences are DFQATT and SNEGSKA (reference sequence). The chain's CDR3 is CSARKAGGAGGYTF. Written as DNA, the CDR3 is TGCAGTGCTAGAAAAGCAGGGGGCGCGGGAGGCTACACCTTC.

The chain joins TRBV6-6 to TRBJ2-3; TRBD2 aligns across 8 bases. Germline-derived CDR1 and CDR2 are MNHNY and SVGAGI (reference sequence). J was trimmed by 1 base and V by 7 bases; bases with no gene match: 10. This CDR3 has 16 amino acids. The DNA for the CDR3 is TGTGCCAGCAAACGAGGAACGGGGGGGCGCACAGATACGCAGTATTTT. Its protein product is CASKRGTGGRTDTQYF.

The chain uses TRBV12-3 or TRBV12-4 and TRBJ1-6; a possible D gene is TRBD1 (5 bases). V gave up 6 bases and J gave up 5 bases, with 11 bases separating them. The CDR3 runs 14 residues. The CDR3 DNA is TGTGCCAGCAGCTTCCAGGGAAATAATTCACCCCTCCACTTT. This translates into CASSFQGNNSPLHF.

This clonotype has more than one count but fewer than ten. J is TRBJ1-5 and V is TRBV2, with a weak D call TRBD1 (5 bases). V gave up 6 bases and J gave up 1 base, with 13 bases separating them. CDR1 is SNHLY and CDR2 is FYNNEI in the germline V gene. This CDR3 spans 15 amino acids. The CDR3 protein is CASSPGTSSNQPQHF. CDR3 DNA: TGTGCCAGCAGCCCCGGGACTTCGAGCAATCAGCCCCAGCATTTT.

J is TRBJ2-1 and V is TRBV4-1; D unresolved. The ends were cut back, 2 bases at V and 7 bases at J, with 9 bases in the middle. Germline V CDR1 and CDR2: MGHRA, YSYEKL. This CDR3 spans 13 amino acids. The DNA for the CDR3 is TGCGCCAGCAGCCAAACATCCGTGAATGAGCAGTTCTTC. This translates into CASSQTSVNEQFF.

The CDR3 DNA follows: TGTGCCAGCAGCGTAGATCCCGCGGGGGGCCCCACTTACAATGAGCAGTTCTTC. It is translated as CASSVDPAGGPTYNEQFF. The chain couples TRBV9 to TRBJ2-1; TRBD2 matches at 8 bases. CDR3 length: 18 residues. CDR1 and CDR2 from the germline V gene are SGDLS and YYNGEE. Germline trimming cut 0 bases from V and 4 bases from J; bases unmatched to any gene: 12.

This clonotype came up a few times. This chain links TRBV3-1 with TRBJ1-2; maybe TRBD1 (6 bases). The V gene's germline CDR1 is LGHDT and CDR2 YNNKEL (reference sequence). V lost 0 bases, J lost 4 bases, and 15 bases lay in between. The CDR3 sequence is 16 residues long. CDR3 DNA: TGTGCCAGCAGCCAAGAGGGGTCCGGACAGTTCTATGGCTACACCTTC. Encoded protein: CASSQEGSGQFYGYTF.

This chain uses TRBV6-2 or TRBV6-3 with TRBJ2-3, with D perhaps given as TRBD1 or TRBD2 (5 bases each). Germline CDR1 is MNHEY and CDR2 is SVGEGT. V was pared by 4 bases and J by 6 bases, with 17 bases between. The CDR3 sequence is 15 residues long. The CDR3 reads CASSSPRTGADTQYF. CDR3 nucleotide sequence: TGTGCCAGCAGTTCCCCCAGGACTGGGGCGGATACGCAGTATTTT.

The chain is built from TRBV7-2 and TRBJ1-2; maybe TRBD1 (6 bases). The CDR3 is 17 residues long. Germline values: CDR1 SGHTA, CDR2 FQGNSA. V was trimmed by 0 bases and J by 2 bases, leaving 16 bases between them. CDR3 sequence: CASSLARGAQVNYGYTF. In nucleotides, the CDR3 is TGTGCCAGCAGCTTAGCGCGGGGGGCGCAAGTCAACTATGGCTACACCTTC.

In this sample, this clonotype turned up once. The rearrangement links TRBV18 to TRBJ2-5, with TRBD2 identical over 7 bases. Germline V gives CDR1 KGHSH, CDR2 LQKENI. V lost 2 bases to trimming and J lost 4 bases; unmatched junction nucleotides: 1. The CDR3 sequence is 13 residues long. CDR3 DNA: TGTGCCAGCTCACCATGGACTAGAGAGACCCAGTACTTC. As protein: CASSPWTRETQYF.

This clonotype appeared a few times. The V and J genes are TRBV2 and TRBJ2-7, with D perhaps being TRBD1 or TRBD2 (5 bases each). Germline CDR1 reads SNHLY; CDR2 reads FYNNEI. The germline V and J ends were trimmed by 0 bases and 5 bases, with 17 bases remaining between them. The CDR3 loop spans 16 amino acids. The CDR3 DNA reads as TGTGCCAGCAGTGAAGCCGCACCGGGACCACCAGACGAGCAGTACTTC. This codes for CASSEAAPGPPDEQYF.

Notes on this clonotype: Possible read error: a much larger clone is one base away. This chain connects TRBV20-1 to TRBJ2-7; TRBD1 agrees at 7 bases. CDR1 is DFQATT and CDR2 is SNEGSKA in the germline V gene (reference sequence). CDR3 length: 12 amino acids. This CDR3 is CSAPGQAYEQCF. The CDR3 DNA sequence: TGCAGTGCCCCTGGACAGGCCTACGAGCAGTGCTTC.

A few counts support this clonotype. The chain has TRBV7-3 and TRBJ2-3, with D perhaps matching TRBD2 (7 bases). CDR3 size: 15 residues. Germline values: CDR1 SGHTA, CDR2 FQGTGA. V lost 4 bases, J lost 5 bases, and 16 bases lay in between. The CDR3 DNA reads as TGTGCCAGCAGCTGGGGAGGGGGAACGCGAGATACGCAGTATTTT. This codes for CASSWGGGTRDTQYF.

The chain links TRBV12-3 or TRBV12-4 to TRBJ1-1; TRBD1 agrees at 7 bases. Germline trimming cut 6 bases from V and 11 bases from J; bases unmatched to any gene: 9. The CDR3 contains 12 residues. CDR3 sequence (DNA): TGTGCCAGCAGCCCCACAGGGGTTTCGGCTTTCTTT. Its translation: CASSPTGVSAFF.

This clonotype was observed once. The chain has TRBV12-3 or TRBV12-4 and TRBJ1-4, with D possibly being TRBD1 (5 bases). The V and J ends lost 8 bases and 8 bases respectively, with 12 bases between them. The CDR3 is made up of 12 amino acids. The CDR3 coding sequence is TGTGCCAGCGGCAGGGTTTCGGAAAAACTGTTTTTT. Translating gives CASGRVSEKLFF.

The rearrangement joins TRBV7-8 to TRBJ2-1, with no clear D. Germline V gene data show CDR1 as SGHVS and CDR2 as FQNEAQ. Trimming cost V 0 bases and J 3 bases, with 12 bases left between them. CDR3 length: 16 residues. The CDR3 loop reads CASSLARTEYYNEQFF. The CDR3 coding sequence is TGTGCCAGCAGCTTAGCGAGGACGGAATACTACAATGAGCAGTTCTTC. Looking up the rest from reference TRBV7-8 and TRBJ2-1 gives the full variable domain: GAGVSQSPRYKVAKRGQDVALRCDPISGHVSLFWYQQALGQGPEFLTYFQNEAQLDKSGLPSDRFFAERPEGSVSTLKIQRTQQEDSAVYLCASSLARTEYYNEQFFGPGTRLTVL.

V gene TRBV12-3 or TRBV12-4 combines with J gene TRBJ2-7; D unclear. Trimming took off 2 bases at V and 5 bases at J, with 10 bases between the two ends. The CDR3 spans 13 residues. The CDR3 DNA reads TGTGCCAGCAGTTTACTGGGCGTCCACGAGCAGTACTTC. Protein product: CASSLLGVHEQYF.

This chain joins TRBV15 and TRBJ2-3; the D call may be TRBD1 or TRBD2 (5 bases each). From germline, CDR1 is LNHNV and CDR2 YYDKDF (reference sequence). This CDR3 has 13 amino acids. With 5 bases removed from V and 4 bases from J, the gap between germline ends came to 10 bases. The CDR3: CATSREGADTQYF. Here the CDR3 DNA reads TGTGCCACCAGCCGGGAAGGGGCAGATACGCAGTATTTT.